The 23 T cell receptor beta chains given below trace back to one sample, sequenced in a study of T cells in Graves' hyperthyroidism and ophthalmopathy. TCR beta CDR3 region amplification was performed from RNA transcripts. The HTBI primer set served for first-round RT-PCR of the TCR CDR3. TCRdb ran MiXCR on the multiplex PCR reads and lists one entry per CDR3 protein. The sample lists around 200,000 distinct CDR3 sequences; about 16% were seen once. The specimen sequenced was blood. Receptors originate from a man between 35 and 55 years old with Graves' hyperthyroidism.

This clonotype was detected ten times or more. The CDR3 bases are TGCAGTGCCCCGGACCGCGCAACTAATGAAAAACTGTTTTTT. Translating gives CSAPDRATNEKLFF. V usage is TRBV20-1 and J usage is TRBJ1-4; no firm D call. V lost 6 bases and J 0 bases, leaving 11 bases between the germline ends. CDR1 and CDR2 from the germline V gene are DFQATT and SNEGSKA (reference sequence). The length of the CDR3 is 14 residues.

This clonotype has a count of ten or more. CDR3 bases: TGTGCCAGCAGCTCCCGGGGGGGCTCATACGAGCAGTACTTC. It is translated as CASSSRGGSYEQYF. This chain joins TRBV3-1 and TRBJ2-7, with 8 bases aligning to TRBD2. Trimming took 5 bases from V and 4 from J; bases not matched to a gene: 7. This CDR3 comprises 14 residues. Germline V gene data show CDR1 as LGHDT and CDR2 as YNNKEL (reference sequence).

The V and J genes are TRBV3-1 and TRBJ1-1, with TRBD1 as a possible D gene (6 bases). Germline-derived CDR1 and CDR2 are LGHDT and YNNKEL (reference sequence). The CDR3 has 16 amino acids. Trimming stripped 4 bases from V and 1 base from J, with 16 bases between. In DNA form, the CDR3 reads TGTGCCAGCAGCCGGCTTTGGGGGCAGGGGAACACTGAAGCTTTCTTT. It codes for CASSRLWGQGNTEAFF.

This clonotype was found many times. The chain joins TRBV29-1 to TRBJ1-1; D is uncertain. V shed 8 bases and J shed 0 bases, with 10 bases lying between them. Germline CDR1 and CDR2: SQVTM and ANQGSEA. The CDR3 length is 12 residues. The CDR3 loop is CSPGGVNTEAFF. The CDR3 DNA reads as TGCAGCCCTGGAGGTGTGAACACTGAAGCTTTCTTT.

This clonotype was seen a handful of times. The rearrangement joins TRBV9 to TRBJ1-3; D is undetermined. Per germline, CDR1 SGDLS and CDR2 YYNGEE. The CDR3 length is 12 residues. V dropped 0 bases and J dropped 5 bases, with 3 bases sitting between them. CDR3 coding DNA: TGTGCCAGCAGCGTAGCTCGAAACACCATATATTTT. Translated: CASSVARNTIYF.

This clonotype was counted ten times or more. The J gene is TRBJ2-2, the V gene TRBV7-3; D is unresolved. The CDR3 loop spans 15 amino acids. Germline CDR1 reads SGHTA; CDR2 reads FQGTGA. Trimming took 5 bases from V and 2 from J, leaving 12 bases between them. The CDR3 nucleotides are TGTGCCAGCAGCATCGCAAGCACAAACACCGGGGAGCTGTTTTTT. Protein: CASSIASTNTGELFF. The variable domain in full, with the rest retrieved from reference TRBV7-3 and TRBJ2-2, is GAGVSQTPSNKVTEKGKYVELRCDPISGHTALYWYRQSLGQGPEFLIYFQGTGAADDSGLPNDRFFAVRPEGSVSTLKIQRTERGDSAVYLCASSIASTNTGELFFGEGSRLTVL.

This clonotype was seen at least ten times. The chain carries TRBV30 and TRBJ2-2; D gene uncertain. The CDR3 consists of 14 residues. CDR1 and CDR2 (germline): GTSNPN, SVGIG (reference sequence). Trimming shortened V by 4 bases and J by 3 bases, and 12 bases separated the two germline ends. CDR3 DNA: TGTGCCTGGACCGCCTCCCTGGACACCGGGGAGCTGTTTTTT. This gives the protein CAWTASLDTGELFF.

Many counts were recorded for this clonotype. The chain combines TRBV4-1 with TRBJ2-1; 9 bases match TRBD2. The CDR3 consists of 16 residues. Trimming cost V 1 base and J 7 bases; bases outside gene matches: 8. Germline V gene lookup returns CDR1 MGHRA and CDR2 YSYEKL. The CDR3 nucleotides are TGCGCCAGCAGCCAAGTTCTCAGCGGGGGGCTGAATGAGCAGTTCTTC. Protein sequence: CASSQVLSGGLNEQFF.

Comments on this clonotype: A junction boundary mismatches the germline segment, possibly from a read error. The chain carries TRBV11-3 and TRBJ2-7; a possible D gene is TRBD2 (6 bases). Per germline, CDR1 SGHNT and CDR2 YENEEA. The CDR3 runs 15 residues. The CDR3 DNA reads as TGTGCCAGCAGCTTAGCGGGCGGGGCCTCCTATGAGCAGTACTTC. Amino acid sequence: CASSLAGGASYEQYF.

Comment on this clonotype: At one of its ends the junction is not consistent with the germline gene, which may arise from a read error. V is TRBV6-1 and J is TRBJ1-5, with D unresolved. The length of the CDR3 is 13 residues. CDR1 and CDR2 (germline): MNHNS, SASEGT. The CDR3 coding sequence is TGTGCCAGCAGTCCGACCGGCAATCAGCCCCAGCGTTTT. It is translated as CASSPTGNQPQRF.

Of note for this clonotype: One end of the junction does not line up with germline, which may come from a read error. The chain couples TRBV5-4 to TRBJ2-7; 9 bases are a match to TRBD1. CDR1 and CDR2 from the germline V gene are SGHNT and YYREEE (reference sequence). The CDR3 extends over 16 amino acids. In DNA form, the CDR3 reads TGTGCCAGCAGCGCCTCCCCGGGACAGGGAACCTACAAGCAGTACTTC. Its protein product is CASSASPGQGTYKQYF.

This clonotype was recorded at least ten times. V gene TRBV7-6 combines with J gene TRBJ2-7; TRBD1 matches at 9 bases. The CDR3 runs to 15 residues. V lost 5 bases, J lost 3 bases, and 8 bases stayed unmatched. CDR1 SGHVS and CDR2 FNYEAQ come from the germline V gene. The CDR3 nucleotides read TGTGCCAGCAGCCGGGAACAGGGGGCGAGCTACGAGCAGTACTTC. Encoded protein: CASSREQGASYEQYF. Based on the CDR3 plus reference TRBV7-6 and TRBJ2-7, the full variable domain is GAGVSQSPRYKVTKRGQDVALRCDPISGHVSLYWYRQALGQGPEFLTYFNYEAQQDKSGLPNDRFSAERPEGSISTLTIQRTEQRDSAMYRCASSREQGASYEQYFGPGTRLTVT.

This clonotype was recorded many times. The CDR3 loop is CASSGPLPHQPQHF. The CDR3 region has the DNA TGTGCCAGCAGTGGGCCTTTACCCCATCAGCCCCAGCATTTT. The chain couples TRBV2 to TRBJ1-5; D remains unclear. This CDR3 has 14 amino acids. Germline assignment: CDR1 SNHLY and CDR2 FYNNEI. Between the trimmed V and J ends, which lost 4 bases and 5 bases, there was a span of 12 bases. The full variable domain, its missing parts supplied by reference TRBV2 and TRBJ1-5, is EPEVTQTPSHQVTQMGQEVILRCVPISNHLYFYWYRQILGQKVEFLVSFYNNEISEKSEIFDDQFSVERPDGSNFTLKIRSTKLEDSAMYFCASSGPLPHQPQHFGDGTRLSIL.

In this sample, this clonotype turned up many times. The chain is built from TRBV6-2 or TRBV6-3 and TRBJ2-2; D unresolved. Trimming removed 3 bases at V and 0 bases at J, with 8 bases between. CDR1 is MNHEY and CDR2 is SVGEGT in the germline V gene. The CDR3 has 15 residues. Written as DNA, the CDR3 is TGTGCCAGCAGTTATTCAGGCCCGAACACCGGGGAGCTGTTTTTT. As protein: CASSYSGPNTGELFF.

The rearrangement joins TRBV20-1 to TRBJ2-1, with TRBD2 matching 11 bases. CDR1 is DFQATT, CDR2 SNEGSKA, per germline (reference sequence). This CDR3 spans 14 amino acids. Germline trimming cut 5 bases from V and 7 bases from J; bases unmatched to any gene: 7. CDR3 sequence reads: CSADSGRAKNEQFF. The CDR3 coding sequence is TGCAGTGCTGATAGCGGGAGGGCAAAAAATGAGCAGTTCTTC.

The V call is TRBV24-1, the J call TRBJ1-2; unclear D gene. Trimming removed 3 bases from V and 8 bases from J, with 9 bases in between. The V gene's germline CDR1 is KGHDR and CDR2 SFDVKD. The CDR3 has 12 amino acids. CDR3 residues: CATSDTQGGYTF. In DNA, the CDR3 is TGTGCCACCAGTGATACCCAAGGCGGCTACACCTTC.

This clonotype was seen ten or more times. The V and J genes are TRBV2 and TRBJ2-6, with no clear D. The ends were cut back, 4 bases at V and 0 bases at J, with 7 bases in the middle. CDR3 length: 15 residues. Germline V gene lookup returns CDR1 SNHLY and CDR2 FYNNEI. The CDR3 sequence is CASSGANSGANVLTF. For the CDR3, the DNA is TGTGCCAGCAGTGGCGCCAACTCTGGGGCCAACGTCCTGACTTTC.

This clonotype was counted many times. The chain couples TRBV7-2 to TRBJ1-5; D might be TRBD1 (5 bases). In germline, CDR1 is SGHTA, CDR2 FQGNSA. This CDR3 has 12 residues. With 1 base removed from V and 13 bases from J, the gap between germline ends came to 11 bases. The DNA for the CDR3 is TGTGCCAGCAGCTTAGTGGGGGGTCCTCAGCATTTT. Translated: CASSLVGGPQHF.

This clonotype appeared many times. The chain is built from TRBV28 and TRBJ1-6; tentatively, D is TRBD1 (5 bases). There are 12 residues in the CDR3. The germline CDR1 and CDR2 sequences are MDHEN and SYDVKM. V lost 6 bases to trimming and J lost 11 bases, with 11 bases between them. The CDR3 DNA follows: TGTGCCAGCAGACCGGGGACTCCACCCCTCCACTTT. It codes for CASRPGTPPLHF.

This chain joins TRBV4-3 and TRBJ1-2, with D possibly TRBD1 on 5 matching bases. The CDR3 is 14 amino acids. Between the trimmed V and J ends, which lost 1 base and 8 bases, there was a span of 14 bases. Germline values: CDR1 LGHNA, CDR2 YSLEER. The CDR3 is CASSQVLAGRGYTF. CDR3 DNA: TGCGCCAGCAGCCAAGTGTTGGCAGGGCGCGGCTACACCTTC.

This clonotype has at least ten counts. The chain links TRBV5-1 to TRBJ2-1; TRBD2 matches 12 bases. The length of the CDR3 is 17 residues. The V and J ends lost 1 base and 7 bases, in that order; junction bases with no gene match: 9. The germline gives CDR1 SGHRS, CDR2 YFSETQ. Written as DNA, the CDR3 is TGCGCCAGCAGCTTGTCGGCTAGCGGGGGGGCCTTGAATGAGCAGTTCTTC. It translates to CASSLSASGGALNEQFF. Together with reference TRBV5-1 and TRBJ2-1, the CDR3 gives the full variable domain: KAGVTQTPRYLIKTRGQQVTLSCSPISGHRSVSWYQQTPGQGLQFLFEYFSETQRNKGNFPGRFSGRQFSNSRSEMNVSTLELGDSALYLCASSLSASGGALNEQFFGPGTRLTVL.

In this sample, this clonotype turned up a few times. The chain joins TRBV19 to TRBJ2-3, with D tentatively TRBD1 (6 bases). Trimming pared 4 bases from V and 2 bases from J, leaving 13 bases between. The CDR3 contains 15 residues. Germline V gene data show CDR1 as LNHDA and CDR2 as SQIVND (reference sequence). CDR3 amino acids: CASSTIDRITDTQYF. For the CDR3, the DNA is TGTGCCAGTAGTACCATTGACAGGATCACAGATACGCAGTATTTT.

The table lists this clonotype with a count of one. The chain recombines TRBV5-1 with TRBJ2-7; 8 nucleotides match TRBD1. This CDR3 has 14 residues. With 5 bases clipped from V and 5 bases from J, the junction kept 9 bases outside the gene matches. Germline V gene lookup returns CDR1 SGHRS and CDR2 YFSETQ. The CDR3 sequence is CASSRKTGADEQYF. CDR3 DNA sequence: TGCGCCAGCAGTCGTAAGACAGGGGCGGACGAGCAGTACTTC.